This TCR beta chain emerged from a study of blood T cell repertoires in COVID-19. Across the study: Sites in the United States, Italy and Spain provided acute and convalescent COVID-19 samples. T cells, B-cell-depleted T cells, or PBMCs supplied cDNA or gDNA.

In the authors' workflow: Reference gene primers were amplified, and this amplification served to estimate nucleated cell counts. The repertoire was sequenced with immunoSEQ multiplex PCR; TCRdb's copy has only in-frame clones and lacks some. The V and J calls and clone size are taken from that table; D and trimming were inferred from the DNA. In the table there are roughly 220,000 clones, 65% to 90% of which are singletons. This clone was observed a handful of times. Sequencing was done on a sample of peripheral blood. The receptor comes from a woman aged 40 to 50 who had recovered from COVID-19.

CDR3 loop: CASTPGQGLYGYTF. CDR3 nucleotides: TGTGCCAGCACCCCGGGACAGGGCCTCTATGGCTACACCTTC. V and J are TRBV6-5 and TRBJ1-2; 9 nucleotides align to TRBD1. Trimming at V came to 7 bases and at J to 4 bases, leaving 7 bases not matched to a gene. This CDR3 has 14 residues. Germline assignment: CDR1 MNHEY and CDR2 SVGAGI.